A selection of T cell receptor beta chains follows, all from one sample in a study of blood T cell repertoires in COVID-19. This table comes from immunoSEQ multiplex PCR, and its TCRdb copy is limited to in-frame clones, with some not included. Here the sample spans 60,000 to 75,000 clones, approximately 91% being singletons. The sample taken for sequencing was peripheral blood. The receptor source for this set is a human donor in a cohort sampled during active COVID-19. Each CDR3 is given with its conserved first and last residue.

TRBJ2-5 | 17 | TRBV7-9 | CASSLGGTVGAYGTQYF
TRBJ2-3 | 15 | TRBV5-1 | CASSLATSSTDTQYF
TRBJ2-5 | 11 | TRBV11-1 | CASRRGETQYF
TRBJ2-1 | 18 | TRBV27 | CASSLGKAGGFSYNEQFF
TRBJ1-2 | 16 | TRBV5-4 | CASSPQQGGTNYGYTF
TRBJ2-3 | 15 | TRBV6-4 | CASSDWGLGTDTQYF
TRBJ2-7 | 15 | TRBV11-1 | CASSLKGRGSYEQYF
TRBJ2-2 | 20 | TRBV9 | CASSAELGGVAGGQTGELFF
TRBJ2-1 | 15 | TRBV5-4 | CASSLRAGGGVEQFF
TRBJ2-1 | 22 | TRBV5-1 | CASSLETYGTSGRGLSYNEQFF
TRBJ1-4 | 14 | TRBV5-1 | CASSYRQGNEKLFF
TRBJ2-5 | 13 | TRBV18 | CASSPPGEETQYF
TRBJ2-7 | 15 | TRBV11-3 | CASSFRPGRPYEQYF
TRBJ2-2 | 16 | TRBV28 | CASRTGVAGWSGELFF
TRBJ1-6 | 17 | TRBV4-1 | CASSQDMDRRGNSPLHF
TRBJ1-5 | 15 | TRBV5-1 | CASSLGFGSYQPQHF
TRBJ1-3 | 13 | TRBV2 | CASSGQGENTIYF
TRBJ2-2 | 16 | TRBV7-2 | CASSLSLRTNTGELFF
TRBJ2-6 | 18 | TRBV9 | CASSSSRTGGTGANVLTF
TRBJ2-1 | 16 | TRBV5-1 | CASSLKSGNPYNEQFF
TRBJ2-3 | 13 | TRBV19 | CASSIQGTDTQYF
TRBJ2-5 | 15 | TRBV5-4 | CASSLAGRGRETQYF
TRBJ2-3 | 16 | TRBV7-9 | CASSLPRNSGTDTQYF
TRBJ1-4 | 15 | TRBV10-3 | CAISPGQGGNEKLFF
TRBJ1-1 | 14 | TRBV27 | CASSITGGGTEAFF
TRBJ2-3 | 18 | TRBV19 | CASSIILNLGGNTDTQYF
TRBJ1-2 | 15 | TRBV6-4 | CASSPGGGGNYGYTF
TRBJ2-5 | 15 | TRBV27 | CASSSPTAGGATQYF
TRBJ1-6 | 16 | TRBV27 | CASNLQGDLRNSPLHF
TRBJ1-4 | 14 | TRBV28 | CASSLRQTNEKLFF
TRBJ2-3 | 15 | TRBV7-9 | CASRPRRGASDTQYF
TRBJ2-1 | 13 | TRBV6-5 | CASSRALPGEQFF
TRBJ1-2 | 15 | TRBV11-3 | CASRHSGKAGYGYTF
TRBJ2-3 | 16 | TRBV4-3 | CASSQDGLAVADTQYF
TRBJ2-2 | 13 | TRBV29-1 | CSVAVATTGELFF
TRBJ1-1 | 12 | TRBV10-1 | CASYPRKDEAFF
TRBJ1-2 | 14 | TRBV9 | CASSVAGGSAGYTF
TRBJ1-6 | 16 | TRBV9 | CASSASGGSYNSPLHF
TRBJ2-1 | 18 | TRBV19 | CASSPIHTSGVDGNEQFF
TRBJ2-7 | 17 | TRBV15 | CATSRDIGTGFSYEQYF
TRBJ1-6 | 18 | TRBV25-1 | CASSEEGTGFLYNSPLHF
TRBJ2-1 | 13 | TRBV5-6 | CASSFGAANEQFF
TRBJ2-3 | 15 | TRBV5-4 | CASSFLAGSTDTQYF
TRBJ2-1 | 15 | TRBV18 | CASSPGLAGLNEQFF
TRBJ2-7 | 14 | TRBV5-1 | CASSPGQGRDEQYF
TRBJ2-1 | 16 | TRBV11-2 | CASSLPQADAYNEQFF
TRBJ2-7 | 13 | TRBV6-5 | CASSYPTSGRLFF
TRBJ2-1 | 15 | TRBV10-3 | CAISGQGEPYNEQFF
TRBJ2-1 | 17 | TRBV6-6 | CASSRGLAGEFYNEQFF
TRBJ2-2 | 15 | TRBV7-3 | CASSSSGGPTGELFF
TRBJ2-1 | 13 | TRBV5-4 | CASSQDRGVEQFF
TRBJ1-6 | 17 | TRBV5-1 | CASSSVPQGQENSPLHF
TRBJ2-7 | 14 | TRBV19 | CASRTSGSTHEQYF
TRBJ2-7 | 14 | TRBV5-4 | CASRAGTSASEQYF
TRBJ1-1 | 15 | TRBV15 | CATSRDTKGGTEAFF
TRBJ2-1 | 15 | TRBV15 | CATSTPTGQGNEQFF
TRBJ2-1 | 15 | TRBV27 | CATTYSGGSYNEQFF